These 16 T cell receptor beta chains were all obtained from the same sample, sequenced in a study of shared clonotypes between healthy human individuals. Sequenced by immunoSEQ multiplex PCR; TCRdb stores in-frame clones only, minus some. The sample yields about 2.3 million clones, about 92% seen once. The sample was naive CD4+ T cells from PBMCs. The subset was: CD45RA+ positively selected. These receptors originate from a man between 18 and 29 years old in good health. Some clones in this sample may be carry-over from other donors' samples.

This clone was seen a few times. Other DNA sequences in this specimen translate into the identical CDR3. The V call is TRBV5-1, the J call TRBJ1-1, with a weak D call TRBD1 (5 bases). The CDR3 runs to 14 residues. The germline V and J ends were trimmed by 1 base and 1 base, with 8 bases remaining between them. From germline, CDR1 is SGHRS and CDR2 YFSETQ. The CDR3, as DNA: TGCGCCAGCAGCTTGATCACAGGGAACACTGAAGCTTTCTTT. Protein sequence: CASSLITGNTEAFF. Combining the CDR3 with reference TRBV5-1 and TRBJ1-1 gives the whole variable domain KAGVTQTPRYLIKTRGQQVTLSCSPISGHRSVSWYQQTPGQGLQFLFEYFSETQRNKGNFPGRFSGRQFSNSRSEMNVSTLELGDSALYLCASSLITGNTEAFFGQGTRLTVV.

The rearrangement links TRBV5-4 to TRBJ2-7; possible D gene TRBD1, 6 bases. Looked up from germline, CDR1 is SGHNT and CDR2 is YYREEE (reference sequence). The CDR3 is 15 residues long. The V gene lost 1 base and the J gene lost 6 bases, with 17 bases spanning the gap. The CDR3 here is CASSLSPRTASEQYF. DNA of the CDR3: TGTGCCAGCAGCTTGTCGCCCCGGACAGCCTCCGAGCAGTACTTC.

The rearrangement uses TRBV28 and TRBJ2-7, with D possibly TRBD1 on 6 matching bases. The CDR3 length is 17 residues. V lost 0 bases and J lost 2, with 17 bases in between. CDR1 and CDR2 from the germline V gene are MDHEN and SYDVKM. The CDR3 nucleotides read TGTGCCAGCAGTTTATGGGCCCTTGGCAGGGGCACCTACGAGCAGTACTTC. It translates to CASSLWALGRGTYEQYF.

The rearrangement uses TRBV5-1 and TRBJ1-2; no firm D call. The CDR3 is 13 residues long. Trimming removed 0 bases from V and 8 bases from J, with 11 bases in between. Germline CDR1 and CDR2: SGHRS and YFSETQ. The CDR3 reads CASSLGTAGGYTF. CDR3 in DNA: TGCGCCAGCAGCTTGGGCACGGCCGGGGGCTACACCTTC.

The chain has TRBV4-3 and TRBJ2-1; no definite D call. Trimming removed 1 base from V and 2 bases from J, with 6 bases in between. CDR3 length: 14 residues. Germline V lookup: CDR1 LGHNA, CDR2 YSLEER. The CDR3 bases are TGCGCCAGCAGCCAAGGAGTTACCTACAATGAGCAGTTCTTC. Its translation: CASSQGVTYNEQFF.

The CDR3 sequence: CAWDRDLGNTIYF. As DNA, the CDR3 is TGTGCCTGGGACAGGGATCTTGGAAACACCATATATTTT. The chain combines TRBV30 with TRBJ1-3, with TRBD1 matching 7 bases. With 5 bases clipped from V and 3 bases from J, the junction kept 4 bases outside the gene matches. This CDR3 region has 13 residues. Germline V gives CDR1 GTSNPN, CDR2 SVGIG (reference sequence).

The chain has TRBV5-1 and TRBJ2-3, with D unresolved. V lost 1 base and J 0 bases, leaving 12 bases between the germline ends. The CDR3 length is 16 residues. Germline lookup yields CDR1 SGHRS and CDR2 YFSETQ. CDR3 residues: CASSLYTRGSTDTQYF. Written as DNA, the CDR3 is TGCGCCAGCAGCTTGTATACCAGAGGAAGCACAGATACGCAGTATTTT.

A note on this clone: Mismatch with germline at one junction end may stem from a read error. DNA for the CDR3: TGCGCCAGCAGCAAGGGACTAGCCTCCAACAATGAGCAGTTCTTC. The encoded protein is CASSKGLASNNEQFF. The V gene is TRBV5-1, the J gene TRBJ2-1; TRBD2 matches 9 bases. Per germline, CDR1 SGHRS and CDR2 YFSETQ. The CDR3 extends over 15 amino acids. The variable domain in full, with the rest retrieved from reference TRBV5-1 and TRBJ2-1, is KAGVTQTPRYLIKTRGQQVTLSCSPISGHRSVSWYQQTPGQGLQFLFEYFSETQRNKGNFPGRFSGRQFSNSRSEMNVSTLELGDSALYLCASSKGLASNNEQFFGPGTRLTVL.

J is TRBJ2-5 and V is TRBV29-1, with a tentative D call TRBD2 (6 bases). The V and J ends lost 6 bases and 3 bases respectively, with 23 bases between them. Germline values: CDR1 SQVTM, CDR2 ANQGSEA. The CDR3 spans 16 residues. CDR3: CSVPPQTGALKETQYF. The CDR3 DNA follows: TGCAGCGTCCCCCCCCAAACGGGAGCCCTCAAAGAGACCCAGTACTTC.

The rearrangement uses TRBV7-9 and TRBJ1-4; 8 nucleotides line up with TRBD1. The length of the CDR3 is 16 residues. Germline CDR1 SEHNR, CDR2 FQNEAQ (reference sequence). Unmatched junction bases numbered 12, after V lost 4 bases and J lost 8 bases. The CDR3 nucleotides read TGTGCCAGCAGCTGGGGTGGTGGCAGGGGGCGAGAAAAACTGTTTTTT. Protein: CASSWGGGRGREKLFF.

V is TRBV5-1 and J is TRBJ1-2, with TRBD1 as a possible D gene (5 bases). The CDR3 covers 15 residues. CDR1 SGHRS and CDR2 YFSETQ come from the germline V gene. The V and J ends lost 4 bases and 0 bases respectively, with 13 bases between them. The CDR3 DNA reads TGCGCCAGCAGCCCCCTGGGGGGTGCTAACTATGGCTACACCTTC. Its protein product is CASSPLGGANYGYTF. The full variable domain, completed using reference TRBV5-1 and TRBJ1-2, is KAGVTQTPRYLIKTRGQQVTLSCSPISGHRSVSWYQQTPGQGLQFLFEYFSETQRNKGNFPGRFSGRQFSNSRSEMNVSTLELGDSALYLCASSPLGGANYGYTFGSGTRLTVV.

The CDR3 region is CASSLSRDYGYTF. In DNA form, the CDR3 reads TGCGCCAGCAGCTTGTCTCGGGACTATGGCTACACCTTC. V gene TRBV5-1 combines with J gene TRBJ1-2, with D uncertain. CDR1 is SGHRS and CDR2 is YFSETQ in the germline V gene. V shed 1 base and J shed 3 bases, with 7 bases lying between them. The CDR3 is 13 residues long.

The CDR3 region is CASSFMDGMNTEAFF. DNA for the CDR3: TGCGCCAGCAGCTTTATGGACGGGATGAACACTGAAGCTTTCTTT. The chain employs TRBV5-1 and TRBJ1-1, with no clear D. The CDR3 runs 15 residues. Germline V lookup: CDR1 SGHRS, CDR2 YFSETQ. V was clipped by 2 bases and J by 0 bases, with 11 bases between them.

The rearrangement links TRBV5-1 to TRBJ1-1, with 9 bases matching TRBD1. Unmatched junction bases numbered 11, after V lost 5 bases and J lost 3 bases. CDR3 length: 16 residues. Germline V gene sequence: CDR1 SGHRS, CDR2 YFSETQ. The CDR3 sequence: CASSSQGARGHTEAFF. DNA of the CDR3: TGCGCCAGCAGTTCACAGGGGGCGAGGGGCCACACTGAAGCTTTCTTT.

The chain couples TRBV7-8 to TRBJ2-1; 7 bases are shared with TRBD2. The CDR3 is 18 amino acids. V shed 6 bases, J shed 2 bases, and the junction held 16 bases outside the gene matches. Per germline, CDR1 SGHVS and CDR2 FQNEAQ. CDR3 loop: CASRENLWGRVPYNEQFF. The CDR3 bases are TGTGCCAGCAGGGAGAACCTGTGGGGGAGGGTCCCCTACAATGAGCAGTTCTTC.

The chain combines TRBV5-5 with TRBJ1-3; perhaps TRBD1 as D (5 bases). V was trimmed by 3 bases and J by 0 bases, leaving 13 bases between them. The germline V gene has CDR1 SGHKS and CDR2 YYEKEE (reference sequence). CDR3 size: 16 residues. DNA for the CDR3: TGTGCCAGCAGCTGGGGGTACGGAACCTCTGGAAACACCATATATTTT. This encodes CASSWGYGTSGNTIYF.